The 27 T cell receptor beta chains listed next were all sequenced from one sample in a study of siplizumab effects on memory and regulatory T cells. Sequencing used immunoSEQ multiplex PCR; TCRdb keeps in-frame clones, though not all of them. The data hold some 96,000 clones, with around 92% observed a single time. Sequenced input: CD4+ T cells sorted from blood. The receptors come from a human donor in good health.

The chain has TRBV7-3 and TRBJ2-1; maybe TRBD1 (6 bases). Germline V CDR1 and CDR2: SGHTA, FQGTGA. CDR3 length equals 13 residues. V lost 3 bases and J 8 bases, leaving 11 bases between the germline ends. Written as DNA, the CDR3 is TGTGCCAGCAGCTTTGGGGGCCTGGATGAGCAGTTCTTC. This codes for CASSFGGLDEQFF.

This chain uses TRBV5-1 with TRBJ2-1; D is perhaps TRBD2 (6 bases). V was trimmed by 0 bases and J by 9 bases, leaving 10 bases between them. The CDR3 has 13 residues. CDR1 is SGHRS, CDR2 YFSETQ, per germline. CDR3 amino acids: CASSLDYGGEQFF. In nucleotides, the CDR3 is TGCGCCAGCAGCTTGGATTACGGGGGTGAGCAGTTCTTC.

The CDR3 nucleotides are TGTGCCAGCAGTTCACCGGGACTCTATGGCTACACCTTC. As protein: CASSSPGLYGYTF. The V gene is TRBV6-5, the J gene TRBJ1-2, with D maybe TRBD1 (5 bases). Looked up from germline, CDR1 is MNHEY and CDR2 is SVGAGI. V was clipped by 4 bases and J by 4 bases, with 10 bases between them. The CDR3 totals 13 residues.

This sequence joins TRBV25-1 and TRBJ2-5; D not resolved. CDR3 size: 10 residues. Per germline, CDR1 MGHDK and CDR2 SYGVNS. V was cut by 8 bases and J by 4 bases, with 5 bases left in between. In DNA, the CDR3 is TGTGCCAGCGGCCGAGAGACCCAGTACTTC. Translating it yields CASGRETQYF.

V and J are TRBV19 and TRBJ2-3; 8 bases align to TRBD1. Germline V lookup: CDR1 LNHDA, CDR2 SQIVND (reference sequence). CDR3 length: 16 amino acids. The V gene end was trimmed by 3 bases and the J gene end by 5 bases; junction bases not matched to a gene: 10. DNA of the CDR3: TGTGCCAGTAGTATTCGCGGACAGGGACGGCGAGATACGCAGTATTTT. Amino acid sequence: CASSIRGQGRRDTQYF.

CDR3: CASSLVRGGNEKLFF. CDR3 bases: TGTGCCAGCAGTTTGGTTAGGGGCGGGAATGAAAAACTGTTTTTT. The chain joins TRBV28 to TRBJ1-4; a possible D gene is TRBD1 (5 bases). The CDR3 runs 15 residues. The V end was cut by 3 bases, the J end by 5 bases, with 13 bases between. The germline V gene encodes CDR1 MDHEN and CDR2 SYDVKM.

On this clone itself: The same CDR3 is also encoded by other DNA sequences in this sample. CDR3 loop: CASSPRLAGEQYF. The CDR3 DNA sequence: TGTGCCAGCAGTCCGAGACTAGCTGGCGAGCAGTACTTC. V usage is TRBV28 and J usage is TRBJ2-7, with 7 bases aligning to TRBD2. Germline V gene lookup returns CDR1 MDHEN and CDR2 SYDVKM. This CDR3 is 13 amino acids long. The J segment lost 6 bases and the V segment lost 5 bases, leaving 7 bases of the junction unmatched. Full variable domain (missing parts from reference TRBV28 and TRBJ2-7): DVKVTQSSRYLVKRTGEKVFLECVQDMDHENMFWYRQDPGLGLRLIYFSYDVKMKEKGDIPEGYSVSREKKERFSLILESASTNQTSMYLCASSPRLAGEQYFGPGTRLTVT.

The chain joins TRBV28 to TRBJ2-7; D remains unclear. V was cut by 1 base and J by 2 bases, with 9 bases left in between. Looked up from germline, CDR1 is MDHEN and CDR2 is SYDVKM. The CDR3 is 14 residues long. CDR3 coding DNA: TGTGCCAGCAGTTTATCTGATTCAACCTACGAGCAGTACTTC. Residues: CASSLSDSTYEQYF.

The chain couples TRBV4-3 to TRBJ1-2; D not certain. The V end lost 2 bases, the J end lost 8 bases, and 15 bases lay between the germline ends. This CDR3 is built from 14 residues. Germline CDR1 LGHNA, CDR2 YSLEER. CDR3 coding DNA: TGCGCCAGCAGCCAATCCCAAGTCCCCAGGGGCTACACCTTC. It translates to CASSQSQVPRGYTF.

The V gene is TRBV5-6, the J gene TRBJ1-2; 8 bases are shared with TRBD1. CDR1 is SGHDT, CDR2 YYEEEE, per germline. The CDR3 loop spans 16 amino acids. Trimming removed 1 base from V and 4 bases from J; junction bases left unmatched: 9. CDR3 amino acids: CASSLMPPTGGYGYTF. DNA for the CDR3: TGTGCCAGCAGCTTGATGCCCCCCACAGGGGGCTATGGCTACACCTTC.

V usage is TRBV7-3 and J usage is TRBJ2-5, with 9 bases lining up with TRBD2. From germline, CDR1 is SGHTA and CDR2 FQGTGA. CDR3 length: 15 residues. The V gene end was trimmed by 1 base and the J gene end by 2 bases; junction bases not matched to a gene: 2. The CDR3 coding sequence is TGTGCCAGCAGCTTAATCAGCGGGGGGCAAGAGACCCAGTACTTC. It encodes CASSLISGGQETQYF.

This rearrangement joins TRBV28 to TRBJ1-2; 10 nucleotides line up with TRBD1. The germline V gene has CDR1 MDHEN and CDR2 SYDVKM. The CDR3 spans 18 residues. V lost 2 bases, J lost 0 bases, and 9 bases stayed unmatched. The DNA of the CDR3 is TGTGCCAGCAGTTTACCTGGACAGGGGGGGGAAGCTAACTATGGCTACACCTTC. This gives the protein CASSLPGQGGEANYGYTF.

The table lists this clone with a few counts. The rearrangement joins TRBV2 to TRBJ1-2; D might be TRBD1 (5 bases). Trimming pared 7 bases from V and 0 bases from J, leaving 12 bases between. CDR3 size: 14 residues. Germline loops: CDR1 SNHLY, CDR2 FYNNEI. Written as DNA, the CDR3 is TGTGCCAGCAAATCCGAGGGGACTAACTATGGCTACACCTTC. Its translation is CASKSEGTNYGYTF.

This sequence joins TRBV5-1 and TRBJ2-3; unclear D gene. V was cut by 3 bases and J by 6 bases, with 11 bases left in between. The germline V gene encodes CDR1 SGHRS and CDR2 YFSETQ. There are 13 residues in the CDR3. The CDR3 region has the DNA TGCGCCAGCAGCTCAGACCCTAGGGATACGCAGTATTTT. Its protein product is CASSSDPRDTQYF.

V usage is TRBV2 and J usage is TRBJ2-7; D unclear. Germline lookup yields CDR1 SNHLY and CDR2 FYNNEI. Deletions cut 10 bases from V and 5 bases from J, with 24 bases between. The CDR3 consists of 15 residues. CDR3 amino acids: CATDPSESQFDEQYF. CDR3 bases: TGTGCCACCGACCCATCAGAGTCCCAGTTCGACGAGCAGTACTTC.

The table lists this clone with a count of one. This chain links TRBV6-1 with TRBJ2-7; a possible D gene is TRBD1 (7 bases). Germline V lookup: CDR1 MNHNS, CDR2 SASEGT. Trimming removed 8 bases at V and 2 bases at J, with 16 bases between. CDR3 length: 14 residues. For the CDR3, the DNA is TGTGCCAGCGGGGCGGGACAGAGTCCCTACGAGCAGTACTTC. Translating gives CASGAGQSPYEQYF.

The chain combines TRBV5-1 with TRBJ1-3; 11 nucleotides line up with TRBD1. Germline trimming cut 5 bases from V and 8 bases from J; bases unmatched to any gene: 9. Germline V lookup: CDR1 SGHRS, CDR2 YFSETQ. There are 15 residues in the CDR3. Here the CDR3 reads CASSQSGTGGDTIYF. CDR3 nucleotides: TGCGCCAGCAGTCAATCCGGGACAGGGGGAGACACCATATATTTT. The complete variable domain, with remaining parts taken from reference TRBV5-1 and TRBJ1-3, reads KAGVTQTPRYLIKTRGQQVTLSCSPISGHRSVSWYQQTPGQGLQFLFEYFSETQRNKGNFPGRFSGRQFSNSRSEMNVSTLELGDSALYLCASSQSGTGGDTIYFGEGSWLTVV.

This chain links TRBV1 with TRBJ2-7; the DNA was not used to check the table's D call, TRBD2. TRBV1 is designated a pseudogene. This CDR3 comprises 13 residues. CDR3 protein: CTAGEAAHYEQYF. The CDR3 bases are TGCACAGCCGGTGAGGCGGCCCACTACGAGCAGTACTTC.

This clone showed up just once. This rearrangement joins TRBV5-7 to TRBJ2-2, with D tentatively TRBD1 (6 bases). TRBV5-7 is an ORF, with its function uncertain. This CDR3 is built from 13 residues. Trimming cost V 4 bases and J 6 bases, with 10 bases left between them. CDR3 DNA sequence: TGTGCCAGCAGCCAGGGGACGGCCGGGGAGCTGTTTTTT. Protein sequence: CASSQGTAGELFF.

J is TRBJ2-3 and V is TRBV11-2; no clear D. Trimming left V 5 bases short and J 0 bases short, with 9 bases between. This CDR3 is built from 14 residues. CDR1 and CDR2 from the germline V gene are SGHAT and FQNNGV. CDR3 bases: TGTGCCAGCAGCCGAGAAGGTAGCACAGATACGCAGTATTTT. It yields the protein CASSREGSTDTQYF.

This sequence joins TRBV7-8 and TRBJ2-7; D not resolved. Germline lookup yields CDR1 SGHVS and CDR2 FQNEAQ. The CDR3 consists of 14 residues. V was pared by 1 base and J by 3 bases, with 10 bases between. CDR3 coding DNA: TGTGCCAGCAGCTTAGGTGCAGCCCGCTACGAGCAGTACTTC. Its protein is CASSLGAARYEQYF.

The chain carries TRBV4-2 and TRBJ1-4; no reliable D call. This CDR3 has 13 residues. Trimming shortened V by 3 bases and J by 13 bases, and 15 bases separated the two germline ends. Germline V gene lookup returns CDR1 LGHNA and CDR2 YNFKEQ. In nucleotides, the CDR3 is TGTGCCAGCAGCCATCTTGACACCGTAGGACTGTTTTTT. Its protein is CASSHLDTVGLFF.

The genes are TRBV25-1 and TRBJ1-6; D remains ambiguous. V was clipped by 8 bases and J by 0 bases, with 14 bases between them. CDR1 MGHDK and CDR2 SYGVNS come from the germline V gene. This CDR3 comprises 16 residues. DNA for the CDR3: TGTGCCAGCCGTTCGGCGGGGAGCTCCTATAATTCACCCCTCCACTTT. It codes for CASRSAGSSYNSPLHF.

The chain links TRBV6-1 to TRBJ1-2; 11 nucleotides line up with TRBD1. Germline CDR1 is MNHNS and CDR2 is SASEGT. The CDR3 loop spans 16 amino acids. V trimming: 6 bases; J trimming: 2 bases; junction bases outside the gene matches: 8. The CDR3 is CASRERRDRGNYGYTF. The DNA of the CDR3 is TGTGCCAGCAGAGAACGCCGGGACAGGGGGAACTATGGCTACACCTTC.

The chain has TRBV2 and TRBJ2-5, with unresolved D. The germline CDR1 and CDR2 sequences are SNHLY and FYNNEI. Trimming stripped 7 bases from V and 7 bases from J, with 13 bases between. The CDR3 is 12 residues long. The CDR3 loop reads CASTSIRATQYF. As DNA, the CDR3 is TGTGCCAGCACCTCGATTAGGGCGACCCAGTACTTC.

The chain has TRBV11-2 and TRBJ2-7; D remains ambiguous. Trimming stripped 5 bases from V and 0 bases from J, with 11 bases between. The CDR3 loop spans 14 amino acids. The germline V gene has CDR1 SGHAT and CDR2 FQNNGV. CDR3 nucleotide sequence: TGTGCCAGCAGCCGCCGGGCCGACTCCTACGAGCAGTACTTC. Protein sequence: CASSRRADSYEQYF.

The chain employs TRBV7-6 and TRBJ2-5; possible D gene TRBD1, 5 bases. The J call may not be correct, given that the DNA end is closer to TRBJ2-7. This CDR3 region has 15 residues. From germline, CDR1 is SGHVS and CDR2 FNYEAQ. The CDR3 DNA is TGTGCCAGCAGCCCCATGACAGCCAACTCCTACGAGCAGTACTTC. This gives the protein CASSPMTANSYEQYF.